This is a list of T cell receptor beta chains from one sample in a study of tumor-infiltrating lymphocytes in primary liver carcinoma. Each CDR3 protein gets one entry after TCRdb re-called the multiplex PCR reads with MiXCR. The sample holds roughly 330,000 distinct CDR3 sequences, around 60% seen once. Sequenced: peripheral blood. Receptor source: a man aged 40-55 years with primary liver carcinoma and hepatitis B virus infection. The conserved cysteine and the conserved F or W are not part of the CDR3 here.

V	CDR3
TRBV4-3	ASSQDLSSGQPQH
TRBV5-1	ASGRAYGQY
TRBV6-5	ASSYSTGHEEKY
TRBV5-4	ASSSYGQGVNEKLF
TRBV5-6	ASSLFGGPEAF
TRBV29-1	SVEGSGFGTNVLT
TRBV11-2	VSSPLRGRTDTQY
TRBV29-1	NVQQGAGQPQH
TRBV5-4	AGSLGGQGGEQY
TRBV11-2	ASSLGSGSIDTQY
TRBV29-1	SVDRGPNEQY
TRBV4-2	ASSQEPRTSNEQF
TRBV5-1	ASRPGGAEGTQY
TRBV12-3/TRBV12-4	ASSPTEPGANVLT
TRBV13	ASSSLGSSYEQY
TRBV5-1	ASSLAIAGGNEQF
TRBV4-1	ASRPTGSSYNDQF
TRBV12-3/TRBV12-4	ASSLRSLNEQF
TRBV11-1	ASSHSRGLGGEQY
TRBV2	ADRDYDNEQF
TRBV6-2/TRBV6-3	ASTYLARVSYEQY
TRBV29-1	SAVDRADYEQY
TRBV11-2	ASSLDPGRGEIQY
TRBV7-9	ASSFVVSNTGELF
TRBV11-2	ISSSLVILETQY
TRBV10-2	ASSPGGTVEQY
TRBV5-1	ASSLGHGNTEAF
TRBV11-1	ASSSGTNSYNKQF
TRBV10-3	TISPLRPDRGSSLH
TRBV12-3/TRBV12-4	ASSPPQAGLSTDTQY
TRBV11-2	VSSLEPWSDTQY
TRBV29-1	SVEVGVPIDNEQF
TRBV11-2	ASSKVGAIYNEQF
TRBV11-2	ASSPRSDGYGQY
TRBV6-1	ASSSTGIGVGYT
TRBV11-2	AINLNAYEQY
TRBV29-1	SSLGGVGDTEAF
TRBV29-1	SVSTGTQETQY
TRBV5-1	ASSGGVAAF
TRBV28	ANSGTGANQPQH
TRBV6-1	ANSVEAGDHQPQH
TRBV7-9	ASSLGVWAVAF
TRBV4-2	ASSQDMGVMSQH
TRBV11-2	ASSRDSFYGQY
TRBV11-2	ASSVLADLNAYEQY
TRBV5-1	ASSLQEETGELF
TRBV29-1	NVATSGMPSYEQY
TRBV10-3	AISGSTQYQETQY
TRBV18	ASSPSAVNLPSYEQY
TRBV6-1	ASSPGGRDEQF
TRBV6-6	ASNPGLAGSGELF
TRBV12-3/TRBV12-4	ASSPFWNTDTQY
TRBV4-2	GSRLTSGNSGETQY
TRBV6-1	ASRQQTGDLNAEAF
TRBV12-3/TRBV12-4	ASSFGGGGNEQF
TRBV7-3	ASSLTFRAPGANVLT